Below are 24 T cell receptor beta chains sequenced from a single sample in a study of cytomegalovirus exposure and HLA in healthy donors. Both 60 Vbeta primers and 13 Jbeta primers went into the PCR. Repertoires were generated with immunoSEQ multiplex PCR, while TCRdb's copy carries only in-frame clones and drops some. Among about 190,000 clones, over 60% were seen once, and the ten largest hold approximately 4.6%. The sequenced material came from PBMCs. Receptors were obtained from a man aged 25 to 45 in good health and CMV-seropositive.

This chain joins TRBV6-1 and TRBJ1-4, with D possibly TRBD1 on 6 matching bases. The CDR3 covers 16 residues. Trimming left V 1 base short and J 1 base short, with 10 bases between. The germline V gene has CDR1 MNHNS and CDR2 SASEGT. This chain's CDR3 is CASSEGTAVTNEKLFF. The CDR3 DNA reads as TGTGCCAGCAGTGAAGGGACAGCTGTAACTAATGAAAAACTGTTTTTT.

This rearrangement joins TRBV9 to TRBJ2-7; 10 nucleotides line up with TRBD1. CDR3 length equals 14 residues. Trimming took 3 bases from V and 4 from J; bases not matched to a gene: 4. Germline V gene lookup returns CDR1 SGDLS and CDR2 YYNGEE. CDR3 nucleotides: TGTGCCAGCAGCGAGGGGGACAGGGGTTACGAGCAGTACTTC. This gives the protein CASSEGDRGYEQYF.

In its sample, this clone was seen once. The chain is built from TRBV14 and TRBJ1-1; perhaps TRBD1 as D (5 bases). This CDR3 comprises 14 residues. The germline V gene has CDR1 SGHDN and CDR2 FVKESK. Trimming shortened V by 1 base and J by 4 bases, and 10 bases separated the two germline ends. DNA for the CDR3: TGTGCCAGCAGCCAAGTCCCCACAGGCACTGAAGCTTTCTTT. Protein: CASSQVPTGTEAFF.

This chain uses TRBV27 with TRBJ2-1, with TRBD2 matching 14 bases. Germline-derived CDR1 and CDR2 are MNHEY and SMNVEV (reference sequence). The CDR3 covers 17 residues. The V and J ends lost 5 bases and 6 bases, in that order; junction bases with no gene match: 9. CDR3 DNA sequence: TGTGCCAGCAGTCGCCAGATCGGGACTAGCGGGAGCAATGAGCAGTTCTTC. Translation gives CASSRQIGTSGSNEQFF.

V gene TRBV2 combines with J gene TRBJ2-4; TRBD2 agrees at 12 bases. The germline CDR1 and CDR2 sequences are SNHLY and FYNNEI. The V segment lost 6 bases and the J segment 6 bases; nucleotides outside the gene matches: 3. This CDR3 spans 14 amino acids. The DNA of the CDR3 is TGTGCCAGCAGGGGGGGACTAGCGGGAAACATTCAGTACTTC. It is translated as CASRGGLAGNIQYF.

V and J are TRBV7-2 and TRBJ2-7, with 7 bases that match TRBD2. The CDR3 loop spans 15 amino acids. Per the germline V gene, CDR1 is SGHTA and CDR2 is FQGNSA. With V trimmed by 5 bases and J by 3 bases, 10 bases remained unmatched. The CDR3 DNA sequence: TGTGCCAGCAGCCAAGATTCTAGCGGAAGCTACGAGCAGTACTTC. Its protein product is CASSQDSSGSYEQYF. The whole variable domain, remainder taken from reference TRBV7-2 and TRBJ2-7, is GAGVSQSPSNKVTEKGKDVELRCDPISGHTALYWYRQSLGQGLEFLIYFQGNSAPDKSGLPSDRFSAERTGGSVSTLTIQRTQQEDSAVYLCASSQDSSGSYEQYFGPGTRLTVT.

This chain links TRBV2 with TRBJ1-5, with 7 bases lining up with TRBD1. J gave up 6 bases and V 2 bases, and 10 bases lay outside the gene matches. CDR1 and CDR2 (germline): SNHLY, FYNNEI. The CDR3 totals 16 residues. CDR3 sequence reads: CASSETRQGRAQPQHF. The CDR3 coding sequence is TGTGCCAGCAGTGAAACCCGACAGGGCAGAGCTCAGCCCCAGCATTTT.

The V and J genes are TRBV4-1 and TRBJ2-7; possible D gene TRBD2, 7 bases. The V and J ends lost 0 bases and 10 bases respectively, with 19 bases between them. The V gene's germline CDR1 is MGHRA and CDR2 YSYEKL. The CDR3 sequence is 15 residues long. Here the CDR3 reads CASSQDRGAPTDQYF. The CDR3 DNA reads TGCGCCAGCAGCCAAGATCGGGGGGCCCCGACGGATCAGTACTTC.

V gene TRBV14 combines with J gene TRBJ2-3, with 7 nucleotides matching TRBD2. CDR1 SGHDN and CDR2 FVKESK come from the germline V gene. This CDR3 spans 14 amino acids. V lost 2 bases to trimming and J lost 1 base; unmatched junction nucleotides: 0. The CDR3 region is CASSQSGGTDTQYF. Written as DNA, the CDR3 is TGTGCCAGCAGCCAAAGCGGGGGCACAGATACGCAGTATTTT.

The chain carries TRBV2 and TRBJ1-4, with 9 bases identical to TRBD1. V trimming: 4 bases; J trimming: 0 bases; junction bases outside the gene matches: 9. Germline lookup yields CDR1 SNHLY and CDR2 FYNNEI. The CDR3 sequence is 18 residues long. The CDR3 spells CASSGRQGGLATNEKLFF. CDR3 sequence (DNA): TGTGCCAGCAGTGGCAGACAGGGGGGATTGGCAACTAATGAAAAACTGTTTTTT.

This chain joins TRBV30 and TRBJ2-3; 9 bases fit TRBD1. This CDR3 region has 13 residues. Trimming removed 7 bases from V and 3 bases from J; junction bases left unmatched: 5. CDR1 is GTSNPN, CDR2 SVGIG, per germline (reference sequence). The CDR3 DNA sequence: TGTGCCTCGGGACAGGGTATGACAGATACGCAGTATTTT. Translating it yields CASGQGMTDTQYF.

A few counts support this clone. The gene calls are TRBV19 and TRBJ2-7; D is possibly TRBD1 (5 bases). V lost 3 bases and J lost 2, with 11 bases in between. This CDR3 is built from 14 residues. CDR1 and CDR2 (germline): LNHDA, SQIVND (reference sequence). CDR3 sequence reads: CASSMGWGTYEQYF. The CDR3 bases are TGTGCCAGTAGTATGGGGTGGGGCACCTACGAGCAGTACTTC.

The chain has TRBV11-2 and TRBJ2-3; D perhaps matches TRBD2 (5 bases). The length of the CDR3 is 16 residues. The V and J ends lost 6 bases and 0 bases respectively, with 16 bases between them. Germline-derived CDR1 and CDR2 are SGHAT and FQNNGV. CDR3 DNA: TGTGCCAGCAGACCCGTCGTTAGGGAGAGCACAGATACGCAGTATTTT. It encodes CASRPVVRESTDTQYF. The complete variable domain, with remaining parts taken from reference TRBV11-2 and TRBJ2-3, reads EAGVAQSPRYKIIEKRQSVAFWCNPISGHATLYWYQQILGQGPKLLIQFQNNGVVDDSQLPKDRFSAERLKGVDSTLKIQPAKLEDSAVYLCASRPVVRESTDTQYFGPGTRLTVL.

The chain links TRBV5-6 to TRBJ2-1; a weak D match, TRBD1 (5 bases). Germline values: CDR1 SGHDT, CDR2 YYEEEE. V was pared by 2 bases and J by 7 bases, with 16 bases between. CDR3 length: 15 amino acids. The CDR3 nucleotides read TGTGCCAGCAGCTTTGTAGGCAGGGCAAAAAATGAGCAGTTCTTC. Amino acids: CASSFVGRAKNEQFF. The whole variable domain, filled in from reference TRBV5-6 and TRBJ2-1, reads DAGVTQSPTHLIKTRGQQVTLRCSPKSGHDTVSWYQQALGQGPQFIFQYYEEEERQRGNFPDRFSGHQFPNYSSELNVNALLLGDSALYLCASSFVGRAKNEQFFGPGTRLTVL.

CDR3 in amino acids: CASSRGTPGGAAFF. For the CDR3, the DNA is TGTGCCAGCAGCCGAGGGACACCCGGTGGGGCAGCTTTCTTT. This sequence joins TRBV14 and TRBJ1-1; D is perhaps TRBD1 (6 bases). This CDR3 contains 14 residues. Trimming removed 4 bases from V and 10 bases from J, with 19 bases in between. Germline CDR1 reads SGHDN; CDR2 reads FVKESK.

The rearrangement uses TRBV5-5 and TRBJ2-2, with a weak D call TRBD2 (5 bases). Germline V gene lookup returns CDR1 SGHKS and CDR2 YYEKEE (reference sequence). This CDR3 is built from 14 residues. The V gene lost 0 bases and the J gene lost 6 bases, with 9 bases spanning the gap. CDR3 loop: CASSLVVGAGELFF. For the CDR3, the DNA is TGTGCCAGCAGCTTGGTAGTCGGGGCCGGGGAGCTGTTTTTT. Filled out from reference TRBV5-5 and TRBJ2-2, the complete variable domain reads DAGVTQSPTHLIKTRGQQVTLRCSPISGHKSVSWYQQVLGQGPQFIFQYYEKEERGRGNFPDRFSARQFPNYSSELNVNALLLGDSALYLCASSLVVGAGELFFGEGSRLTVL.

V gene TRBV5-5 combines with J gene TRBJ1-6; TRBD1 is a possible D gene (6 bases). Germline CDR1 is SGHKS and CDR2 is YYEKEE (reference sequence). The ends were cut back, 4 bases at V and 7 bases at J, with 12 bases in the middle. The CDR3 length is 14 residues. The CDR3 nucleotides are TGTGCCAGCAGCCCCCGACAGGCAAATTCACCCCTCCACTTT. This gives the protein CASSPRQANSPLHF.

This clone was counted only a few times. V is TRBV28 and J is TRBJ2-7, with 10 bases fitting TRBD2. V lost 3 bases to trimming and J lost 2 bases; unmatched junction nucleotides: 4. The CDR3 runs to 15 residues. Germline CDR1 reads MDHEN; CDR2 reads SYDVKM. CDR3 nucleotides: TGTGCCAGCAGTTTCATAGCGGGAGGCGCCTACGAGCAGTACTTC. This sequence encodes CASSFIAGGAYEQYF.

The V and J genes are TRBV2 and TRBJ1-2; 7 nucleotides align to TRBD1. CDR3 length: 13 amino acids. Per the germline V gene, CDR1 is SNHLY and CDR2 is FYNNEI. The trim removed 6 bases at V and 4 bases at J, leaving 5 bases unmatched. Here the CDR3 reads CASSAGTAYGYTF. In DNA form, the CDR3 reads TGTGCCAGCAGCGCCGGGACAGCCTATGGCTACACCTTC.

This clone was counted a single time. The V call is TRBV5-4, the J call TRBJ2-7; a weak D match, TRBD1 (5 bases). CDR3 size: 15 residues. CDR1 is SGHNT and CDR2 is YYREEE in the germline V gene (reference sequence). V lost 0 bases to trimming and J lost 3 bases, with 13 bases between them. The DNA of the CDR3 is TGTGCCAGCAGCTTGGCTCAGGGTTTAGGCTACGAGCAGTACTTC. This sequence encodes CASSLAQGLGYEQYF.

The DNA of the CDR3 is TGTGCCAGCAGTATACGGGGGGAATTCTACGAGCAGTACTTC. It specifies CASSIRGEFYEQYF. The V call is TRBV21-1, the J call TRBJ2-7; the table's D call TRBD2 went unverified against the DNA. TRBV21-1 is a documented pseudogene. The CDR3 length is 14 residues.

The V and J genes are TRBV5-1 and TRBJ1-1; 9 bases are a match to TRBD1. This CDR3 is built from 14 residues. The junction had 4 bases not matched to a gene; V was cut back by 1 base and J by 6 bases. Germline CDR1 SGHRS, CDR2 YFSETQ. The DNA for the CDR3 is TGCGCCAGCAGCTTGACTACAGGGGGCTCTGAAGCTTTCTTT. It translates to CASSLTTGGSEAFF. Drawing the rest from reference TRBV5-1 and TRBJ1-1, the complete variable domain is KAGVTQTPRYLIKTRGQQVTLSCSPISGHRSVSWYQQTPGQGLQFLFEYFSETQRNKGNFPGRFSGRQFSNSRSEMNVSTLELGDSALYLCASSLTTGGSEAFFGQGTRLTVV.

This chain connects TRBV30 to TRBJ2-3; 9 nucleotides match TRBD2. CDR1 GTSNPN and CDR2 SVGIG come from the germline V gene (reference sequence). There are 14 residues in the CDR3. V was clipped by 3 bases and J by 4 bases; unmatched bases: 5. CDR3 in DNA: TGTGCCTGGAGCCTAGCGGGGCTCGCAGATACGCAGTATTTT. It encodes CAWSLAGLADTQYF.

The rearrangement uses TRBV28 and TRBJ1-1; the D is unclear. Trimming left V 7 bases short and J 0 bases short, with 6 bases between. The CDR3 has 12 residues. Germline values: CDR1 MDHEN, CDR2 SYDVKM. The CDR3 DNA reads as TGTGCCAGCATAAACTTGAACACTGAAGCTTTCTTT. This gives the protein CASINLNTEAFF. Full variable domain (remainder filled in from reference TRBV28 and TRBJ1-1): DVKVTQSSRYLVKRTGEKVFLECVQDMDHENMFWYRQDPGLGLRLIYFSYDVKMKEKGDIPEGYSVSREKKERFSLILESASTNQTSMYLCASINLNTEAFFGQGTRLTVV.